Listed below are T cell receptor beta chains from one sample, sequenced in a study of tumor-infiltrating lymphocytes in oesophageal squamous cell carcinoma. TCRdb used MiXCR to reprocess the PCR reads, holding one entry per CDR3 protein. The sample holds roughly 14,000 distinct CDR3 sequences, around 50% seen once. The sample taken for sequencing was esophageal tumor tissue. These receptors originate from a male donor with esophageal squamous cell carcinoma. Both conserved end residues are part of each CDR3. A D gene is named only where the DNA matches it firmly. Expanded clones get a size class; other rows say once, few or many, or leave the size out.

j_call: TRBJ1-3; v_call: TRBV2; clone_size: few; d_call: .; cdr3_aa: CASSSTASSSGNTIYF; cdr3_nt: TGTGCCAGCAGTTCGACAGCCTCGAGCTCTGGAAACACCATATATTTT
j_call: TRBJ2-6; v_call: TRBV2; clone_size: .; d_call: TRBD2; cdr3_aa: CASCRLAGGVSGANVLTF; cdr3_nt: TGTGCCAGCTGTAGACTAGCGGGGGGCGTAAGTGGGGCCAACGTCCTGACTTTC
j_call: TRBJ2-7; v_call: TRBV18; clone_size: many; d_call: TRBD1; cdr3_aa: CASSYSGQGWYEQYF; cdr3_nt: TGTGCCAGCTCTTATTCCGGACAGGGGTGGTACGAGCAGTACTTC
j_call: TRBJ1-6; v_call: TRBV6-5; clone_size: .; d_call: .; cdr3_aa: CASVAGDHNSPLHF; cdr3_nt: TGTGCCAGCGTGGCGGGAGATCATAATTCACCCCTCCACTTT
j_call: TRBJ2-7; v_call: TRBV5-3; clone_size: many; d_call: TRBD2; cdr3_aa: CARSGLAGGEQYF; cdr3_nt: TGTGCCAGAAGCGGGCTAGCGGGAGGGGAGCAGTACTTC
j_call: TRBJ2-7; v_call: TRBV28; clone_size: .; d_call: TRBD2; cdr3_aa: CASPPQGLAGGPNHEQYF; cdr3_nt: TGTGCCAGCCCCCCTCAGGGACTAGCGGGAGGGCCTAATCACGAGCAGTACTTC
j_call: TRBJ1-2; v_call: TRBV27; clone_size: many; d_call: TRBD1; cdr3_aa: CASGSRIIRQGGNYGYTF; cdr3_nt: TGTGCCAGCGGGTCGAGGATCATCCGACAGGGAGGTAACTATGGCTACACCTTC
j_call: TRBJ2-7; v_call: TRBV7-2; clone_size: many; d_call: .; cdr3_aa: CASSLGGGLYEQYF; cdr3_nt: TGTGCCAGCAGCTTAGGTGGCGGCCTTTACGAGCAGTACTTC
j_call: TRBJ2-1; v_call: TRBV7-2; clone_size: few; d_call: .; cdr3_aa: CASSSGQHNEQFF; cdr3_nt: TGTGCCAGCAGCTCCGGACAGCACAATGAGCAGTTCTTC
j_call: TRBJ2-1; v_call: TRBV7-3; clone_size: .; d_call: TRBD2; cdr3_aa: CASSLGLAGNNEQFF; cdr3_nt: TGTGCCAGCAGCTTAGGGCTAGCGGGAAACAATGAGCAGTTCTTC
j_call: TRBJ2-7; v_call: TRBV12-3/TRBV12-4; clone_size: .; d_call: .; cdr3_aa: CASSQGTIYEQYF; cdr3_nt: TGTGCCAGCAGTCAGGGGACTATATACGAGCAGTACTTC
j_call: TRBJ1-1; v_call: TRBV7-2; clone_size: few; d_call: .; cdr3_aa: CASSLASGRLNTEAFF; cdr3_nt: TGTGCCAGCAGCTTAGCCTCAGGGAGGCTGAACACTGAAGCTTTCTTT
j_call: TRBJ2-5; v_call: TRBV7-6; clone_size: .; d_call: .; cdr3_aa: CASSRGTGPEETQYF; cdr3_nt: TGTGCCAGCAGCAGAGGTACAGGGCCAGAAGAGACCCAGTACTTC
j_call: TRBJ2-5; v_call: TRBV24-1; clone_size: .; d_call: TRBD2; cdr3_aa: CATSELTSGKETQYF; cdr3_nt: TGTGCCACCAGTGAACTAACTAGCGGGAAAGAGACCCAGTACTTC
j_call: TRBJ2-2; v_call: TRBV7-9; clone_size: .; d_call: .; cdr3_aa: CASSLPPGELFF; cdr3_nt: TGTGCTAGCAGTCTTCCCCCCGGGGAGCTGTTTTTT
j_call: TRBJ2-1; v_call: TRBV5-6; clone_size: medium-sized; d_call: TRBD2; cdr3_aa: CASSPRTSGSVLSKRQFF; cdr3_nt: TGTGCCAGCAGCCCTCGGACTAGCGGGAGTGTTCTTAGTAAGAGGCAGTTCTTC
j_call: TRBJ1-6; v_call: TRBV20-1; clone_size: once; d_call: .; cdr3_aa: CSARDDNRPEREQHF; cdr3_nt: TGCAGTGCTAGAGATGATAACAGGCCGGAACGCGAGCAGCACTTT
j_call: TRBJ2-3; v_call: TRBV7-3; clone_size: few; d_call: .; cdr3_aa: CASSLGGTTDTQYF; cdr3_nt: TGTGCCAGCAGCTTAGGCGGAACCACAGATACGCAGTATTTT
j_call: TRBJ2-7; v_call: TRBV7-2; clone_size: few; d_call: TRBD2; cdr3_aa: CASMKSWGASGRRYNEQYF; cdr3_nt: TGTGCCAGCATGAAATCGTGGGGGGCTAGCGGGAGGAGGTACAATGAGCAGTACTTC
j_call: TRBJ2-7; v_call: TRBV6-1; clone_size: .; d_call: TRBD1; cdr3_aa: CASSGKGAGEDEQYF; cdr3_nt: TGTGCCAGCAGTGGGAAGGGGGCAGGGGAAGACGAGCAGTACTTC
j_call: TRBJ1-1; v_call: TRBV10-3; clone_size: .; d_call: .; cdr3_aa: CAISDSMNTEAFF; cdr3_nt: TGTGCCATCAGTGACAGTATGAACACTGAAGCTTTCTTT
j_call: TRBJ1-6; v_call: TRBV6-1; clone_size: many; d_call: .; cdr3_aa: CASSFKGFSPLHF; cdr3_nt: TGTGCCAGCAGCTTTAAGGGGTTTTCACCCCTCCACTTT
j_call: TRBJ2-2; v_call: TRBV9; clone_size: .; d_call: .; cdr3_aa: CASSESNTGELFF; cdr3_nt: TGTGCCAGCAGCGAATCGAACACCGGGGAGCTGTTTTTT
j_call: TRBJ2-7; v_call: TRBV7-9; clone_size: .; d_call: .; cdr3_aa: CASSSPGQDSAYEQYF; cdr3_nt: TGTGCCAGCAGCTCCCCCGGGCAGGACAGCGCCTACGAGCAGTACTTC
j_call: TRBJ1-3; v_call: TRBV5-6; clone_size: .; d_call: .; cdr3_aa: CASSLVGVTSLDTIYF; cdr3_nt: TGTGCCAGCAGCTTAGTAGGGGTTACATCATTGGACACCATATATTTT
j_call: TRBJ2-7; v_call: TRBV28; clone_size: .; d_call: TRBD2; cdr3_aa: CASSLVLAGTYEQYF; cdr3_nt: TGTGCCAGCAGTTTAGTGCTAGCGGGTACCTACGAGCAGTACTTC
j_call: TRBJ1-2; v_call: TRBV12-3/TRBV12-4; clone_size: .; d_call: .; cdr3_aa: CASTQDGRGTYGYTF; cdr3_nt: TGTGCCAGCACCCAGGACGGCAGGGGTACCTATGGCTACACCTTC
j_call: TRBJ2-2; v_call: TRBV7-6; clone_size: .; d_call: TRBD2; cdr3_aa: CASSSSPGLAAPREELFF; cdr3_nt: TGTGCCAGCAGCTCCTCTCCGGGACTAGCGGCTCCGCGGGAGGAGCTGTTTTTT
j_call: TRBJ1-4; v_call: TRBV28; clone_size: many; d_call: TRBD1; cdr3_aa: CASSRPRGRSAEKLFF; cdr3_nt: TGTGCCAGCAGTAGACCCAGGGGGCGCAGCGCTGAAAAACTGTTTTTT
j_call: TRBJ2-5; v_call: TRBV7-6; clone_size: few; d_call: .; cdr3_aa: CASSLGYGEETQYF; cdr3_nt: TGTGCCAGCAGCTTAGGGTACGGGGAAGAGACCCAGTACTTC
j_call: TRBJ2-5; v_call: TRBV7-6; clone_size: .; d_call: .; cdr3_aa: CASSLRAEETQYF; cdr3_nt: TGTGCCAGCAGCTTACGGGCTGAAGAGACCCAGTACTTC
j_call: TRBJ1-3; v_call: TRBV27; clone_size: many; d_call: .; cdr3_aa: CANQRTSSGNTIYF; cdr3_nt: TGTGCCAACCAACGGACGAGCTCTGGAAACACCATATATTTT
j_call: TRBJ2-1; v_call: TRBV7-8; clone_size: few; d_call: TRBD2; cdr3_aa: CASSRSRAGGSYNEQFF; cdr3_nt: TGTGCCAGCAGCCGAAGTAGAGCGGGAGGCTCCTACAATGAGCAGTTCTTC
j_call: TRBJ2-7; v_call: TRBV6-1; clone_size: .; d_call: .; cdr3_aa: CASSEAATGYNEQYF; cdr3_nt: TGTGCCAGCAGTGAAGCAGCGACAGGATACAATGAGCAGTACTTC
j_call: TRBJ2-2; v_call: TRBV7-6; clone_size: large; d_call: TRBD1; cdr3_aa: CASSPGTGVAGELFF; cdr3_nt: TGTGCCAGCAGCCCAGGGACAGGGGTGGCCGGGGAGCTGTTTTTT
j_call: TRBJ2-7; v_call: TRBV11-2; clone_size: .; d_call: .; cdr3_aa: CASRIGKGEQYF; cdr3_nt: TGTGCCAGCAGAATAGGAAAGGGCGAGCAGTACTTC
j_call: TRBJ2-3; v_call: TRBV7-2; clone_size: .; d_call: TRBD2; cdr3_aa: CASSLVAGGRGTDTQYF; cdr3_nt: TGTGCCAGCAGCTTAGTGGCTGGCGGGAGGGGCACAGATACGCAGTATTTT
j_call: TRBJ2-1; v_call: TRBV6-5; clone_size: .; d_call: .; cdr3_aa: CATARDEQFF; cdr3_nt: TGTGCCACCGCGCGGGATGAGCAGTTCTTC
j_call: TRBJ2-5; v_call: TRBV7-9; clone_size: large; d_call: .; cdr3_aa: CASSLEVGLRPQETQYF; cdr3_nt: TGTGCCAGCAGCTTAGAGGTTGGGCTACGGCCCCAAGAGACCCAGTACTTC
j_call: TRBJ2-5; v_call: TRBV24-1; clone_size: .; d_call: .; cdr3_aa: CATSAVGETQYF; cdr3_nt: TGTGCCACCAGTGCCGTGGGAGAGACCCAGTACTTC
j_call: TRBJ2-7; v_call: TRBV7-3; clone_size: .; d_call: .; cdr3_aa: CASSLGRDNEQYF; cdr3_nt: TGTGCCAGCAGCTTAGGCCGGGACAATGAGCAGTACTTC
j_call: TRBJ1-1; v_call: TRBV18; clone_size: many; d_call: .; cdr3_aa: CAISSTPGEGAFF; cdr3_nt: TGTGCCATCAGCTCCACTCCGGGGGAAGGAGCTTTCTTT
j_call: TRBJ2-7; v_call: TRBV11-1; clone_size: medium-sized; d_call: TRBD2; cdr3_aa: CASSRTSTYEQYF; cdr3_nt: TGTGCCAGCAGTCGGACTAGCACCTACGAGCAGTACTTC
j_call: TRBJ1-1; v_call: TRBV6-1; clone_size: .; d_call: .; cdr3_aa: CASSHWGHLNTEAFF; cdr3_nt: TGTGCCAGCAGTCATTGGGGACATCTGAACACTGAAGCTTTCTTT
j_call: TRBJ2-1; v_call: TRBV7-2; clone_size: .; d_call: .; cdr3_aa: CASSLAGGASYNEQFF; cdr3_nt: TGTGCCAGCAGCTTAGCTGGAGGGGCCTCCTACAATGAGCAGTTCTTC
j_call: TRBJ2-5; v_call: TRBV6-1; clone_size: once; d_call: .; cdr3_aa: CASSERLQTQYF; cdr3_nt: TGTGCCAGCAGTGAAAGGCTCCAGACCCAGTACTTC
j_call: TRBJ1-2; v_call: TRBV28; clone_size: many; d_call: .; cdr3_aa: CASSQTRGYTF; cdr3_nt: TGTGCCAGCAGTCAGACGAGGGGCTACACCTTC